These T cell receptor beta chains were read from a single sample in a study of response to subunit inactivated influenza vaccine. One entry per CDR3 protein results from TCRdb running MiXCR on the RT-PCR reads. The sample yields about 700,000 distinct CDR3 sequences, approximately 14% seen once. The sequenced sample was PBMCs from blood, obtained around 14 days before vaccination. The origin of the receptors is a man aged 45-60 years who received an inactivated influenza vaccine. Each CDR3 is given with its conserved first and last residue. Each record gives: D gene, V gene, clone size, J gene, CDR3 DNA, CDR3 protein. A D gene is named only where the DNA matches it firmly. Where a row states a size, it is once, few, many or the class of an expanded clone; other rows omit it.

D gene: -; V gene: TRBV18; clone size: few; J gene: TRBJ1-6; CDR3 DNA: TGTGCCAGCTCACCTGGGATGGATTCACCCCTCCACTTT; CDR3 protein: CASSPGMDSPLHF
D gene: TRBD1; V gene: TRBV28; clone size: -; J gene: TRBJ2-7; CDR3 DNA: TGTGCCAGCAGTTCAGGGACAGGGCAATCCTACGAGCAGTACTTC; CDR3 protein: CASSSGTGQSYEQYF
D gene: -; V gene: TRBV7-2; clone size: -; J gene: TRBJ2-2; CDR3 DNA: TGTGCCAGCAGCTCCCGTTCGCACGTTCCCGGGGAGCTGTTTTTT; CDR3 protein: CASSSRSHVPGELFF
D gene: TRBD2; V gene: TRBV2; clone size: few; J gene: TRBJ2-7; CDR3 DNA: TGTGCCAGCAGGAAGCTGGCGGGGGGGTACGAGCAGTACTTC; CDR3 protein: CASRKLAGGYEQYF
D gene: -; V gene: TRBV20-1; clone size: few; J gene: TRBJ2-6; CDR3 DNA: TGCAGTGCTAGAGATCGGGAGAACTCTGGGGCCAACGTCCTGACTTTC; CDR3 protein: CSARDRENSGANVLTF
D gene: -; V gene: TRBV10-3; clone size: -; J gene: TRBJ2-7; CDR3 DNA: TGTGCCATCAGTGAGTCCGGAAGGAGGCTAGGCCACGAGCAGTACTTC; CDR3 protein: CAISESGRRLGHEQYF
D gene: -; V gene: TRBV15; clone size: -; J gene: TRBJ2-7; CDR3 DNA: TGTGCCACCAGCAGTGTCTACGAGCAGTACTTC; CDR3 protein: CATSSVYEQYF
D gene: -; V gene: TRBV11-2; clone size: -; J gene: TRBJ2-5; CDR3 DNA: TGTGCCAGCAGCTTATATGGCCGTGGGGAGACCCAGTACTTC; CDR3 protein: CASSLYGRGETQYF
D gene: -; V gene: TRBV12-3/TRBV12-4; clone size: many; J gene: TRBJ1-2; CDR3 DNA: TGTGCCAGCAGTTTGGGGACCCGCTATGGCTACACCTTC; CDR3 protein: CASSLGTRYGYTF
D gene: -; V gene: TRBV14; clone size: few; J gene: TRBJ2-2; CDR3 DNA: TGTGCCAGCAGCCAAGACTCAACGGTGTCGGCCGGGGAGCTGTTTTTT; CDR3 protein: CASSQDSTVSAGELFF
D gene: TRBD1; V gene: TRBV29-1; clone size: many; J gene: TRBJ2-3; CDR3 DNA: TGCAGCGGAGGAAATGACAGGGCGAGTACGCAGTATTTT; CDR3 protein: CSGGNDRASTQYF
D gene: -; V gene: TRBV11-2; clone size: many; J gene: TRBJ2-3; CDR3 DNA: TGTGCCAGCAGCTTAGGGGGCCTAGATACGCAGTATTTT; CDR3 protein: CASSLGGLDTQYF
D gene: TRBD2; V gene: TRBV5-5; clone size: few; J gene: TRBJ2-3; CDR3 DNA: TGTGCCAGCAGCTTGGATTGGCTAGCGGGAGATACGCAGTATTTT; CDR3 protein: CASSLDWLAGDTQYF
D gene: -; V gene: TRBV12-3/TRBV12-4; clone size: -; J gene: TRBJ1-2; CDR3 DNA: TGTGCCAGCAGTTTGGCGGGGCAGTCGGGCTACACCTTC; CDR3 protein: CASSLAGQSGYTF
D gene: TRBD2; V gene: TRBV12-3/TRBV12-4; clone size: many; J gene: TRBJ2-7; CDR3 DNA: TGTGCCAGCAGTTTAGGTGCGGGGGTAGGCGAGCAGTACTTC; CDR3 protein: CASSLGAGVGEQYF
D gene: -; V gene: TRBV4-3; clone size: few; J gene: TRBJ1-3; CDR3 DNA: TGCGCCAGCAGCCAAGCACGGGGCTCTGGAAACACCATATATTTT; CDR3 protein: CASSQARGSGNTIYF
D gene: TRBD1; V gene: TRBV28; clone size: few; J gene: TRBJ1-2; CDR3 DNA: TGTGCCAGCAGTCCCTCGGGACAGGGGGTAGCTAACTATGGCTACACCTTC; CDR3 protein: CASSPSGQGVANYGYTF
D gene: -; V gene: TRBV9; clone size: few; J gene: TRBJ2-3; CDR3 DNA: TGTGCCAGCAGCGTAGCGGGCGGCCGGATTTACACAGATACGCAGTATTTT; CDR3 protein: CASSVAGGRIYTDTQYF